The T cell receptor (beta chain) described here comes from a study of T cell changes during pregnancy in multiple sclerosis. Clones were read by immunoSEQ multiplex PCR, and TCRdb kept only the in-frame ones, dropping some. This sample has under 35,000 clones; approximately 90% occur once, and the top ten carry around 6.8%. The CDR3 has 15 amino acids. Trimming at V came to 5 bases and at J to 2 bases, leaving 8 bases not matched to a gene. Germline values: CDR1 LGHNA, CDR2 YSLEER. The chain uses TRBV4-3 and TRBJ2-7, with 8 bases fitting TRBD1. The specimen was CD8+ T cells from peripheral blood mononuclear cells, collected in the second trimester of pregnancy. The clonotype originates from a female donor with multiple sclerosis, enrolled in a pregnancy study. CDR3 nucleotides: TGCGCCAGCAGCACCCGGACAGGGAATACCTACGAGCAGTACTTC. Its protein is CASSTRTGNTYEQYF.